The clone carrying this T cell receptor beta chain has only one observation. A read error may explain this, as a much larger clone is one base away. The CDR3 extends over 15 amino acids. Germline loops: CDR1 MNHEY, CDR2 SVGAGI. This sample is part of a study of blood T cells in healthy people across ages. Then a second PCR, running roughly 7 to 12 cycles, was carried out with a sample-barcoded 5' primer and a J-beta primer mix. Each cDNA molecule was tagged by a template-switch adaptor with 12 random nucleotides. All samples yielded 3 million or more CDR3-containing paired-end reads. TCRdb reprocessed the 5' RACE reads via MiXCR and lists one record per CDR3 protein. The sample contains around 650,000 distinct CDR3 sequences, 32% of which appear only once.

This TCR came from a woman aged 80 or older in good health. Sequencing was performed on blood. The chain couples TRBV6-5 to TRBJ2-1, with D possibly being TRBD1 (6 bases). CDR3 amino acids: CTSSLTQGRYNEQFF. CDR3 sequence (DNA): TGTACCAGCAGTTTGACACAGGGTAGATACAATGAGCAGTTCTTC.